This entry concerns a single T cell receptor (beta chain). TCRdb re-derived calls from the RT-PCR reads in MiXCR, one entry per CDR3 protein. The sample has fewer than 800,000 distinct CDR3 sequences, about 14% seen once; the top ten hold about 3.6%. Germline CDR1 is SGHTA and CDR2 is FQGTGA. V was trimmed by 5 bases and J by 5 bases, leaving 16 bases between them. The CDR3 runs to 14 residues. The sequence derives from a female donor in good health, serving as a healthy control. The chain joins TRBV7-3 to TRBJ2-7; D may match TRBD1 or TRBD2 (5 bases each). The sequenced material came from memory CD4+ T cells from blood. The DNA of the CDR3 is TGTGCCAGCAGCGACAGAAGAGGGTCGGACGAGCAGTACTTC. It codes for CASSDRRGSDEQYF.